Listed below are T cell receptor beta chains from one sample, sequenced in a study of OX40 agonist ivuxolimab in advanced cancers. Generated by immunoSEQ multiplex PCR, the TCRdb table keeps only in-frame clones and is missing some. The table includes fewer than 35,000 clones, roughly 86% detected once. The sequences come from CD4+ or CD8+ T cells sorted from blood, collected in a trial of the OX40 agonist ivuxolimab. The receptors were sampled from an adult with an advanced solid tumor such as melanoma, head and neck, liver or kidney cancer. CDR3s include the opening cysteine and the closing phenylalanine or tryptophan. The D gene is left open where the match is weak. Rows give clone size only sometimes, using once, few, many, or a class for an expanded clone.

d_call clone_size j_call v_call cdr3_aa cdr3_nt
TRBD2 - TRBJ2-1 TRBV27 CASSLSGTSYNEQFF TGTGCCAGCAGTTTATCAGGGACTAGCTACAATGAGCAGTTCTTC
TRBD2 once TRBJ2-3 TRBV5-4 CASSFSGGSTDTQYF TGTGCCAGCAGCTTCTCGGGGGGAAGCACAGATACGCAGTATTTT
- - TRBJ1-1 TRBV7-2 CASSQINTEAFF TGTGCCAGCAGCCAAATAAACACTGAAGCTTTCTTT
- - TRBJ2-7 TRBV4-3 CASSQAQGYEQYF TGCGCCAGCAGCCAAGCACAGGGCTACGAGCAGTACTTC
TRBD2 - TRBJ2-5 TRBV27 CASSLSSGAGGRETQYF TGTGCCAGCAGTTTATCGTCGGGAGCGGGGGGGCGGGAGACCCAGTACTTC
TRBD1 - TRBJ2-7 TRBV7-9 CASSQQGQGSHEQYF TGTGCCAGCAGCCAACAGGGGCAGGGAAGTCACGAGCAGTACTTC
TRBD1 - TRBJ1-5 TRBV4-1 CASSQGVTGGKQPQHF TGCGCCAGCAGCCAAGGGGTGACAGGGGGGAAACAACCCCAGCATTTT
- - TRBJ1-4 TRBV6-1 CASGPFQKLFF TGTGCCAGCGGCCCATTTCAAAAACTGTTTTTT
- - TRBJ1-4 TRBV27 CASSFRQTNEKLFF TGTGCCAGCAGTTTTCGACAGACGAATGAAAAACTGTTTTTT
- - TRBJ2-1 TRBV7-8 CASSLKGFEAVNEQFF TGTGCCAGCAGCTTAAAGGGATTTGAGGCGGTCAATGAGCAGTTCTTC
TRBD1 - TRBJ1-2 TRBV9 CASSPTGTLNYGYTF TGTGCCAGCAGCCCGACAGGGACCCTCAACTATGGCTACACCTTC
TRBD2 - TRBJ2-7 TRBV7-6 CASSTGTREQYF TGTGCCAGCTCAACCGGGACTAGAGAGCAGTACTTC
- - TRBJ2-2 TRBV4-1 CASSPLGKDNTGELFF TGCGCCAGCAGCCCCCTCGGGAAGGATAACACCGGGGAGCTGTTTTTT
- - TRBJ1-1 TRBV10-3 CASSPTGMITEAFF TGTGCCAGCAGCCCTACAGGGATGATCACTGAAGCTTTCTTT
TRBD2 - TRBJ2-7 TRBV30 CAWTPGQRGFPYEQYF TGTGCCTGGACCCCCGGTCAGCGGGGCTTCCCCTACGAGCAGTACTTC
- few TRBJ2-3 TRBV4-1 CASSQESVFTDTQYF TGCGCCAGCAGCCAAGAGTCGGTATTCACAGATACGCAGTATTTT
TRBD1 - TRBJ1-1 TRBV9 CASSEGTGWRDTEAFF TGTGCCAGCAGCGAGGGGACAGGCTGGAGGGACACTGAAGCTTTCTTT
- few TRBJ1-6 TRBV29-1 CSVAWRNSPLHF TGCAGCGTTGCGTGGCGAAATTCACCCCTCCACTTT
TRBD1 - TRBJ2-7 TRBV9 CASSVGDREEQYF TGTGCCAGCAGCGTAGGGGACAGGGAAGAGCAGTACTTC
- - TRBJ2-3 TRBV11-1 CASSLAGRGGTDTQYF TGTGCCAGCAGCTTAGCGGGAAGGGGAGGCACAGATACGCAGTATTTT
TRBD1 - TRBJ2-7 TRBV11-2 CASSQTGGSYEQYF TGTGCCAGCAGCCAAACAGGGGGCTCCTACGAGCAGTACTTC
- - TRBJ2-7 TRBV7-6 CASSDTGEGRYEQYF TGTGCCAGCAGCGACACCGGTGAGGGGCGGTACGAGCAGTACTTC
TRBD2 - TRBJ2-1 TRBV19 CASSGGVHEQFF TGTGCCAGTAGCGGGGGGGTCCATGAGCAGTTCTTC
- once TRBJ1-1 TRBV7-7 CATITASGTAFF TGTGCCACTATCACCGCTAGCGGTACAGCTTTCTTT
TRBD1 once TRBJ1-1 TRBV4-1 CASRSGQGRNTEAFF TGCGCCAGCAGGTCAGGACAGGGGCGGAACACTGAAGCTTTCTTT
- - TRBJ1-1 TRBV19 CASSIPMGTEAFF TGTGCCAGTAGTATTCCAATGGGCACTGAAGCTTTCTTT
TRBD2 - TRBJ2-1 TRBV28 CAILPGTSGGYNEQFF TGTGCCATCTTACCTGGGACTAGCGGGGGATACAATGAGCAGTTCTTC
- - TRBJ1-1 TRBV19 CASSIGTWVAFF TGTGCCAGTAGTATTGGGACCTGGGTCGCTTTCTTT
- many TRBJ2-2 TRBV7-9 CASSLHNTGELFF TGTGCCAGCAGCCTTCACAACACCGGGGAGCTGTTTTTT
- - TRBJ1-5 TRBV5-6 CASSLGLSQPQHF TGTGCCAGCAGCTTGGGTCTATCCCAGCCCCAGCATTTT
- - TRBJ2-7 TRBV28 CASSPVGGYEQYF TGTGCCAGCAGCCCCGTGGGGGGCTACGAGCAGTACTTC
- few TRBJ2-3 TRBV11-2 CASSLTPGEADTQYF TGTGCCAGCAGCTTAACGCCCGGGGAGGCAGATACGCAGTATTTT
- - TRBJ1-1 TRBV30 CAWSEETDNTEAFF TGTGCCTGGTCCGAGGAGACGGACAACACTGAAGCTTTCTTT
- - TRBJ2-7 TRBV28 CASSLDRGRRGLYEQYF TGTGCCAGCAGTTTAGACCGGGGGAGACGCGGGTTATACGAGCAGTACTTC
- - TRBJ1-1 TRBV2 CASSEAPRLNTEAFF TGTGCCAGCAGTGAAGCCCCCCGCCTGAACACTGAAGCTTTCTTT
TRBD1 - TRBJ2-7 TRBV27 CASSFGTGAYEQYF TGTGCCAGCAGTTTTGGGACAGGGGCCTACGAGCAGTACTTC
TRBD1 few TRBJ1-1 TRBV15 CATSRGTGLRGEAFF TGTGCCACCAGCAGAGGGACAGGGCTTAGGGGTGAAGCTTTCTTT
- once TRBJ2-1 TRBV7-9 CASSLAHNEQFF TGTGCCAGCAGCTTAGCCCACAATGAGCAGTTCTTC
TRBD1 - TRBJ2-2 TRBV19 CASSLTRDRNTGELFF TGTGCCAGTAGTCTTACCCGGGACAGGAACACCGGGGAGCTGTTTTTT
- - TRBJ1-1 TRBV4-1 CASSQAPDTEAFF TGCGCCAGCAGCCAAGCTCCGGACACTGAAGCTTTCTTT
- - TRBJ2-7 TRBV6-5 CASSHSSEQYF TGTGCCAGCAGTCACTCCAGCGAGCAGTACTTC
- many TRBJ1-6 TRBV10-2 CASSYGRGSPLHF TGCGCCAGCAGTTACGGCCGAGGTTCACCCCTCCACTTT
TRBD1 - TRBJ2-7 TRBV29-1 CSVETGQGYEQYF TGCAGCGTTGAAACGGGACAGGGGTACGAGCAGTACTTC
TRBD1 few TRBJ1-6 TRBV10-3 CAISESKDRDPPLHF TGTGCCATCAGTGAGTCCAAAGACAGGGACCCCCCCCTCCACTTT
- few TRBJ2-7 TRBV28 CASSSPVQGVSDEQYF TGTGCCAGCAGTTCCCCGGTACAGGGAGTCTCCGACGAGCAGTACTTC
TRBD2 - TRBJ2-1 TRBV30 CACIPGLVVDEQFF TGTGCCTGTATACCGGGACTAGTGGTTGATGAGCAGTTCTTC
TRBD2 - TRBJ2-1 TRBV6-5 CASSLSGAFYNEQFF TGTGCCAGCAGTCTCAGCGGGGCCTTCTACAATGAGCAGTTCTTC
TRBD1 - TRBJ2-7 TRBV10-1 CASSESGTGGWYEQYF TGCGCCAGCAGTGAGTCCGGGACAGGGGGATGGTACGAGCAGTACTTC
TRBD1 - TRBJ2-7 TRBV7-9 CASSYRTGSPYEQYF TGTGCCAGCAGCTACCGGACAGGGAGCCCCTACGAGCAGTACTTC
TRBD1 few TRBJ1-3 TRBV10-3 CAISESIGQGITGNTIYF TGTGCCATCAGTGAGTCGATTGGACAGGGGATAACTGGAAACACCATATATTTT
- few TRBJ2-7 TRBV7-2 CASSFSSGLHYEQYF TGTGCCAGCAGCTTTTCATCTGGACTGCACTACGAGCAGTACTTC
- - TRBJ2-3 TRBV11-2 CASSLVGGTSDTQYF TGTGCCAGCAGCTTAGTAGGAGGAACTTCAGATACGCAGTATTTT
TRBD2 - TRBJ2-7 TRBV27 CASSSSGAWTYEQYF TGTGCCAGCAGTTCTAGCGGGGCCTGGACCTACGAGCAGTACTTC
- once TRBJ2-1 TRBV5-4 CASSPVGNEQFF TGTGCCAGCAGCCCAGTGGGGAATGAGCAGTTCTTC
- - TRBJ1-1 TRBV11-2 CASSRTLNTEAFF TGTGCCAGCAGCCGGACACTGAACACTGAAGCTTTCTTT
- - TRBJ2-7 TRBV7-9 CASSAPRQRGYEQYF TGTGCCAGCAGCGCACCCCGACAGCGCGGGTACGAGCAGTACTTC